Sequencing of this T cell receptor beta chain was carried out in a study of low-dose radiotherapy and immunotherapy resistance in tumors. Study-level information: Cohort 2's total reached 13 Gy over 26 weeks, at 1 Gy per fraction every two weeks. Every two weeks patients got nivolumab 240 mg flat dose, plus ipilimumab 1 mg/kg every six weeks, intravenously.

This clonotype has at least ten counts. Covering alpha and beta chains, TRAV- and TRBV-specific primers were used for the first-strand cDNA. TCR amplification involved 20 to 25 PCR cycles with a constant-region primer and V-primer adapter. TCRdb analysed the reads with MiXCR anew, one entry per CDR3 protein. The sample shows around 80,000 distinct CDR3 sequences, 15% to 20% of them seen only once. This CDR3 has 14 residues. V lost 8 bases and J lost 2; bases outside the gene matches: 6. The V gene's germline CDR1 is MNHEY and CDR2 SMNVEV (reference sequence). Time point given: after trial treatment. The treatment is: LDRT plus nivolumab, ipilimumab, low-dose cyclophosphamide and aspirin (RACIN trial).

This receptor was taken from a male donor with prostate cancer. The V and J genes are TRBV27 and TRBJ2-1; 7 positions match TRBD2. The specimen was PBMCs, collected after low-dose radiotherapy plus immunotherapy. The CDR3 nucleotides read TGTGCCAGCCAACGAGCGGGACCCTACAATGAGCAGTTCTTC. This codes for CASQRAGPYNEQFF.